These 19 T cell receptor beta chains were sequenced from one sample in a study of T cell responses to AZD1222 COVID-19 vaccine. Measured with immunoSEQ multiplex PCR; TCRdb has only the in-frame clones, and not every one. Of approximately 170,000 clones listed, 92% are singletons. The source was peripheral blood, collected 28 days after the second AZD1222 dose. All receptors come from an adult who received the AZD1222 COVID-19 vaccine.

V gene TRBV2 combines with J gene TRBJ1-1; D not certain. V was pared by 6 bases and J by 0 bases, with 17 bases between. Per the germline V gene, CDR1 is SNHLY and CDR2 is FYNNEI. This CDR3 region has 16 residues. The CDR3, as DNA: TGTGCCAGCAGCGAACGGAGGGTCCCGATGAACACTGAAGCTTTCTTT. Protein product: CASSERRVPMNTEAFF.

This chain links TRBV9 with TRBJ1-2; D not resolved. The CDR3 extends over 12 amino acids. CDR1 and CDR2 from the germline V gene are SGDLS and YYNGEE. V lost 4 bases to trimming and J lost 6 bases, with 10 bases between them. The CDR3 region has the DNA TGTGCCAGCAGCTTCTGGAAGGATGGCTACACCTTC. Encoded protein: CASSFWKDGYTF.

This clone was recorded once. The rearrangement joins TRBV7-8 to TRBJ2-3; 9 bases map to TRBD2. CDR1 and CDR2 (germline): SGHVS, FQNEAQ. V shed 1 base and J 5 bases; nucleotides not matched to a gene: 10. The CDR3 extends over 17 amino acids. The CDR3 region has the DNA TGTGCCAGCAGCTTAGGCCCTGGCGGGGGGGCCGTAGATACGCAGTATTTT. Its translation is CASSLGPGGGAVDTQYF.

This chain joins TRBV19 and TRBJ1-1; D is ambiguous. The CDR3 spans 14 residues. V lost 4 bases and J 1 base, leaving 10 bases between the germline ends. The germline gives CDR1 LNHDA, CDR2 SQIVND (reference sequence). CDR3 nucleotides: TGTGCCAGTAGTAGACCTAGGGAGAACACTGAAGCTTTCTTT. It yields the protein CASSRPRENTEAFF. Drawing the rest from reference TRBV19 and TRBJ1-1, the complete variable domain is DGGITQSPKYLFRKEGQNVTLSCEQNLNHDAMYWYRQDPGQGLRLIYYSQIVNDFQKGDIAEGYSVSREKKESFPLTVTSAQKNPTAFYLCASSRPRENTEAFFGQGTRLTVV.

The V call is TRBV20-1, the J call TRBJ2-7, with TRBD1 matching over 7 bases. The CDR3 runs 11 residues. The V gene's germline CDR1 is DFQATT and CDR2 SNEGSKA (reference sequence). The J segment lost 5 bases and the V segment lost 5 bases, leaving 3 bases of the junction unmatched. The DNA of the CDR3 is TGCAGTGCTTACAGGGGCAACGAGCAGTACTTC. Translation: CSAYRGNEQYF.

This clone showed up just once. This chain connects TRBV29-1 to TRBJ1-2; D might be TRBD1 (5 bases). Germline V gene sequence: CDR1 SQVTM, CDR2 ANQGSEA. V was clipped by 5 bases and J by 6 bases, with 13 bases between them. The CDR3 covers 12 residues. The CDR3 DNA follows: TGCAGCGTTAGTCAGGGATACGATGGCTACACCTTC. Amino acid sequence: CSVSQGYDGYTF.

This chain connects TRBV7-2 to TRBJ2-1; 11 bases fit TRBD1. Germline CDR1 SGHTA, CDR2 FQGNSA. The CDR3 is 18 residues long. J was trimmed by 0 bases and V by 5 bases; bases with no gene match: 9. CDR3 nucleotide sequence: TGTGCCAGCAGCATCGGGACAGGGGGTGTCGGCTCCTACAATGAGCAGTTCTTC. It specifies CASSIGTGGVGSYNEQFF.

This clone was seen once. V and J are TRBV5-4 and TRBJ2-3; 14 bases agree with TRBD2. The CDR3 length is 18 residues. Trimming cost V 4 bases and J 0 bases; bases outside gene matches: 7. CDR1 is SGHNT and CDR2 is YYREEE in the germline V gene (reference sequence). The CDR3 is CASSRGTSGGASTDTQYF. For the CDR3, the DNA is TGTGCCAGCAGCAGGGGGACTAGCGGGGGCGCTAGCACAGATACGCAGTATTTT.

The rearrangement links TRBV2 to TRBJ2-1, with TRBD2 identical over 9 bases. CDR3 size: 13 residues. Germline V gene sequence: CDR1 SNHLY, CDR2 FYNNEI. J gave up 7 bases and V 7 bases, and 5 bases lay outside the gene matches. The CDR3: CASMVLAGNEQFF. Here the CDR3 DNA reads TGTGCCAGCATGGTTCTAGCGGGAAATGAGCAGTTCTTC.

A remark on this clone: Within the sample, other DNA sequences also encode this same CDR3. V usage is TRBV7-2 and J usage is TRBJ1-2; unclear D gene. Germline V gives CDR1 SGHTA, CDR2 FQGNSA. This CDR3 is 13 amino acids long. V was pared by 4 bases and J by 2 bases, with 8 bases between. The CDR3 nucleotides are TGTGCCAGCAGCTCCGGACGGAACTATGGCTACACCTTC. Its protein product is CASSSGRNYGYTF.

V gene TRBV7-3 combines with J gene TRBJ2-2, with D hard to call. This CDR3 spans 14 amino acids. Germline values: CDR1 SGHTA, CDR2 FQGTGA. The V end lost 1 base, the J end lost 7 bases, and 10 bases lay between the germline ends. The CDR3 spells CASSLMSGDGELFF. CDR3 DNA sequence: TGTGCCAGCAGCTTAATGTCAGGCGACGGGGAGCTGTTTTTT.

The V gene is TRBV19, the J gene TRBJ1-2; D call uncertain. Germline V CDR1 and CDR2: LNHDA, SQIVND (reference sequence). V was shortened by 6 bases and J by 3 bases, with 17 bases between the two germline ends. The CDR3 runs 15 residues. In nucleotides, the CDR3 is TGTGCCAGTAGCCCAGGACGGAGCCTATACTATGGCTACACCTTC. Protein sequence: CASSPGRSLYYGYTF.

The chain has TRBV7-9 and TRBJ2-7; 8 nucleotides align to TRBD1. Germline CDR1 SEHNR, CDR2 FQNEAQ (reference sequence). Trimming removed 1 base from V and 2 bases from J; junction bases left unmatched: 7. This CDR3 comprises 16 residues. The CDR3 loop reads CASSLEGDRYPYEQYF. The DNA of the CDR3 is TGTGCCAGCAGCTTAGAGGGGGACAGGTATCCCTACGAGCAGTACTTC.

This sequence joins TRBV7-2 and TRBJ1-1; D gene uncertain. The ends were cut back, 3 bases at V and 3 bases at J, with 11 bases in the middle. The CDR3 runs to 14 residues. Germline assignment: CDR1 SGHTA and CDR2 FQGNSA. The CDR3 DNA follows: TGTGCCAGCAGCTTGGAGAGGACGGACACTGAAGCTTTCTTT. Translating gives CASSLERTDTEAFF.

This rearrangement joins TRBV7-3 to TRBJ2-1; a weak D match, TRBD1 (6 bases). Germline V gives CDR1 SGHTA, CDR2 FQGTGA. The length of the CDR3 is 14 residues. The V and J ends lost 5 bases and 4 bases respectively, with 12 bases between them. CDR3 sequence reads: CASSPLGGYNEQFF. The DNA for the CDR3 is TGTGCCAGCAGCCCTCTAGGGGGTTACAATGAGCAGTTCTTC. Complete variable domain (other parts from reference TRBV7-3 and TRBJ2-1): GAGVSQTPSNKVTEKGKYVELRCDPISGHTALYWYRQSLGQGPEFLIYFQGTGAADDSGLPNDRFFAVRPEGSVSTLKIQRTERGDSAVYLCASSPLGGYNEQFFGPGTRLTVL.

V usage is TRBV25-1 and J usage is TRBJ2-5; possible D gene TRBD1, 5 bases. This CDR3 spans 17 amino acids. V dropped 0 bases and J dropped 5 bases, with 19 bases sitting between them. CDR1 is MGHDK, CDR2 SYGVNS, per germline. The DNA of the CDR3 is TGTGCCAGCAGTGAATATTATCAAAGAGGCAGGGTTGAGACCCAGTACTTC. It codes for CASSEYYQRGRVETQYF.

The V call is TRBV2, the J call TRBJ2-7; D unresolved. Deletions cut 11 bases from V and 3 bases from J, with 23 bases between. The CDR3 totals 15 residues. The germline V gene has CDR1 SNHLY and CDR2 FYNNEI. CDR3 residues: CAAALRRNTDYEQYF. In nucleotides, the CDR3 is TGTGCCGCCGCGCTCCGACGGAACACCGACTACGAGCAGTACTTC.

This clone was seen just once. The chain links TRBV6-5 to TRBJ2-2, with TRBD1 matching over 7 bases. This CDR3 is 15 amino acids long. Germline V gives CDR1 MNHEY, CDR2 SVGAGI. With V trimmed by 0 bases and J by 8 bases, 6 bases remained unmatched. Here the CDR3 DNA reads TGTGCCAGCAGTTACTCGAGAGGGGGCGGAGGGGAGCTGTTTTTT. This gives the protein CASSYSRGGGGELFF.

The chain recombines TRBV6-5 with TRBJ1-2; perhaps TRBD1 as D (5 bases). V was shortened by 2 bases and J by 6 bases, with 16 bases between the two germline ends. Germline V gene data show CDR1 as MNHEY and CDR2 as SVGAGI. There are 15 residues in the CDR3. The CDR3 sequence: CASSYTSGQVNGYTF. The CDR3 bases are TGTGCCAGCAGTTACACCTCAGGGCAGGTCAATGGCTACACCTTC.